This T cell receptor beta chain derives from a study of OX40 agonist ivuxolimab in advanced cancers. Sequencing used immunoSEQ multiplex PCR; TCRdb keeps in-frame clones, though not all of them. Of roughly 65,000 clones in the sample, about 80% were seen once. No patient had autoimmune disease or received systemic immunosuppression. Broader study findings: Among T cells, CD8+ cells averaged more expanded clones than CD4+ cells.

Germline CDR1 reads SGHAT; CDR2 reads FQNNGV. V shed 3 bases, J shed 0 bases, and the junction held 10 bases outside the gene matches. The CDR3 loop spans 17 amino acids. Concerning this clone: What it binds is unknown.

The clonotype was recovered from an adult with an advanced solid tumor such as melanoma, head and neck, liver or kidney cancer. The J gene is TRBJ2-7, the V gene TRBV11-2, with 8 bases fitting TRBD1. The material was CD4+ or CD8+ T cells sorted from blood, obtained in a trial of the OX40 agonist ivuxolimab. This CDR3 is CASSLGSGGVFSYEQYF. The CDR3 DNA follows: TGTGCCAGCAGCTTGGGCTCAGGGGGCGTATTCTCCTACGAGCAGTACTTC.